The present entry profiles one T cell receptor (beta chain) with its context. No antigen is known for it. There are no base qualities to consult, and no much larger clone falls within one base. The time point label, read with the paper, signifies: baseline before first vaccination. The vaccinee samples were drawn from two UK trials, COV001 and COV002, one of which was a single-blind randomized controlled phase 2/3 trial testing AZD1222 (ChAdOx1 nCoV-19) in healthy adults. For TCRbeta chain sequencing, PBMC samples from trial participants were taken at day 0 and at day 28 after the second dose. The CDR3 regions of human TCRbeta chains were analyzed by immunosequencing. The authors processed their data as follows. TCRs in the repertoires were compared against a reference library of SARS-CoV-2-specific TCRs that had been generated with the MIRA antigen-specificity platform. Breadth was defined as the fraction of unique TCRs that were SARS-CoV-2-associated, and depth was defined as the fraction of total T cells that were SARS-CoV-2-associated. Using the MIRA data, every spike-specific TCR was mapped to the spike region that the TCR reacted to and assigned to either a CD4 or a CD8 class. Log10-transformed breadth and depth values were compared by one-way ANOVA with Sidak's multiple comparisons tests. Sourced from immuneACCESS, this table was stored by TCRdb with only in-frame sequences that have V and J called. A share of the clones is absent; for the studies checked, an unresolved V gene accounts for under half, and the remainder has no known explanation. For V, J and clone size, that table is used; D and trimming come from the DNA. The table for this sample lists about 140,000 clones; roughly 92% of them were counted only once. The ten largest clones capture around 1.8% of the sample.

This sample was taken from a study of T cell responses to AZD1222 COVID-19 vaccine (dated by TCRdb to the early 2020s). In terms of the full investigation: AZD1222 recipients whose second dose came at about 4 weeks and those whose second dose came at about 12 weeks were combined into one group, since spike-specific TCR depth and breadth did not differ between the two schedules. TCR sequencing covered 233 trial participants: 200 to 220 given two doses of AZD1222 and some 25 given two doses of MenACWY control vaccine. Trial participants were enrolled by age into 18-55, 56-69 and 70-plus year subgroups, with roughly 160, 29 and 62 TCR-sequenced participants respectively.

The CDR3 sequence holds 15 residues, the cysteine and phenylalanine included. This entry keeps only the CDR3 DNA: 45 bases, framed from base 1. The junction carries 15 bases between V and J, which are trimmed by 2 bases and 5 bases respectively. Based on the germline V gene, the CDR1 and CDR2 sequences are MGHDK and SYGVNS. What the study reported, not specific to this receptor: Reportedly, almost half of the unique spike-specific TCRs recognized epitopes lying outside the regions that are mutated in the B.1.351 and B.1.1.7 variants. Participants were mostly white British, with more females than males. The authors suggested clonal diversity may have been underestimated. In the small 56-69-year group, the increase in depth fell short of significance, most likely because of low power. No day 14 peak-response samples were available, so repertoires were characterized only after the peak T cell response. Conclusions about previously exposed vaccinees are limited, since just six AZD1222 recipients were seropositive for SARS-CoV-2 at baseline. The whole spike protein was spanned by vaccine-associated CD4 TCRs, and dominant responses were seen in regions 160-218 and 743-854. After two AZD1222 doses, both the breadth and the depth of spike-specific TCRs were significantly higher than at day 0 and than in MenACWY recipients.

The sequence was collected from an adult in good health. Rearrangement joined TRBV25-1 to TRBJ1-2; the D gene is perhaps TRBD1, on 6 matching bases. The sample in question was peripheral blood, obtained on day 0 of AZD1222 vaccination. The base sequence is TGTGCCAGCAGTGAAAGGGGAGGGGGTATTTATGGCTACACCTTC. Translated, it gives CASSERGGGIYGYTF.